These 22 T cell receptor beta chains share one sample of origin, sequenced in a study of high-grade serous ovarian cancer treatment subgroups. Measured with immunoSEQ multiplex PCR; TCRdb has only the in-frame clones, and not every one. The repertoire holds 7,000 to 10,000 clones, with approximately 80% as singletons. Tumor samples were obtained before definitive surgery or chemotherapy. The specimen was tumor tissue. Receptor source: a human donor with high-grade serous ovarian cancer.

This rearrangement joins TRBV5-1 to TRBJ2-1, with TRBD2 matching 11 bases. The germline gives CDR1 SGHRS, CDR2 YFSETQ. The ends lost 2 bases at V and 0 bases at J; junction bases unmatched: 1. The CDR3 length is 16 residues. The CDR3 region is CASSFTSGGSYNEQFF. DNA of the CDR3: TGCGCCAGCAGCTTCACTAGCGGGGGCTCCTACAATGAGCAGTTCTTC.

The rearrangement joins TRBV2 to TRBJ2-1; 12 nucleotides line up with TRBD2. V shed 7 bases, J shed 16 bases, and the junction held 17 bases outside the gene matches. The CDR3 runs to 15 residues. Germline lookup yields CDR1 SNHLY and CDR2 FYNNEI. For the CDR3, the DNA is TGTGCCAGCAACCTAGGAGTGGCTAGCGGGGGGGCGTATTTCTTC. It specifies CASNLGVASGGAYFF.

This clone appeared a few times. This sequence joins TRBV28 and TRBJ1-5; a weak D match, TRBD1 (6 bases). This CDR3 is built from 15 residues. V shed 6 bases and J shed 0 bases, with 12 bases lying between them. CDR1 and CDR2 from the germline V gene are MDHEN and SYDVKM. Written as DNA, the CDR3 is TGTGCCAGCAGCCCGGACAGTTATAGCAATCAGCCCCAGCATTTT. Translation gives CASSPDSYSNQPQHF. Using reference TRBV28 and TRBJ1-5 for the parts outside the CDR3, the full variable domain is DVKVTQSSRYLVKRTGEKVFLECVQDMDHENMFWYRQDPGLGLRLIYFSYDVKMKEKGDIPEGYSVSREKKERFSLILESASTNQTSMYLCASSPDSYSNQPQHFGDGTRLSIL.

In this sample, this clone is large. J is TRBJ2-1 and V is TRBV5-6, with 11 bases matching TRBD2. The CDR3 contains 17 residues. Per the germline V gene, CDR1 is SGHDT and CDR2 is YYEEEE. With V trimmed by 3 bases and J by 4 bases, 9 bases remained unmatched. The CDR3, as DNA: TGTGCCAGCAGCTCCAGACTAGCGGGGATCAAATACAATGAGCAGTTCTTC. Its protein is CASSSRLAGIKYNEQFF.

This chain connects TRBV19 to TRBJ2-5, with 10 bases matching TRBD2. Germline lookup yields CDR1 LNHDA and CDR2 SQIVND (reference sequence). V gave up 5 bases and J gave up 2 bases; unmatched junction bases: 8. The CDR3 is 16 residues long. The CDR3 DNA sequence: TGTGCCAGTAGTCCTCGACTAGCGGGCTTTCAAGAGACCCAGTACTTC. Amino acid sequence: CASSPRLAGFQETQYF.

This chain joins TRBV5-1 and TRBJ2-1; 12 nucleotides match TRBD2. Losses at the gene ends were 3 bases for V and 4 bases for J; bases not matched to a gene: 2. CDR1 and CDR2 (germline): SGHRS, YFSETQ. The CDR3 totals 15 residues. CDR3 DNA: TGCGCCAGCAGCTCAGGACTAGCGGGGTACAATGAGCAGTTCTTC. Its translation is CASSSGLAGYNEQFF.

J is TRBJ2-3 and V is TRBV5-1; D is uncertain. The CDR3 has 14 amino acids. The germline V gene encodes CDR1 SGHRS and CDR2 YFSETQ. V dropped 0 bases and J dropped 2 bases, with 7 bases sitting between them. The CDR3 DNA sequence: TGCGCCAGCAGCTTGGGGCAGTCCACAGATACGCAGTATTTT. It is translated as CASSLGQSTDTQYF.

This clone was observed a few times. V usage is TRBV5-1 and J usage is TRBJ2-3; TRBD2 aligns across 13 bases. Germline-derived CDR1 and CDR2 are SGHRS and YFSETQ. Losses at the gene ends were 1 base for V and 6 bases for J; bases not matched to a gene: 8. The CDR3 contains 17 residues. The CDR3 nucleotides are TGCGCCAGCAGCTTGTCACTAGCGGGGGGGCCGGGGGATACGCAGTATTTT. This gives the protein CASSLSLAGGPGDTQYF.

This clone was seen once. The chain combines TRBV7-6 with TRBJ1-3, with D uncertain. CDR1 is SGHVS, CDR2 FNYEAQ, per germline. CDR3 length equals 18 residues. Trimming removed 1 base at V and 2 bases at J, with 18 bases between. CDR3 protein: CASSLDSADKSAGNTIYF. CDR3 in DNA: TGTGCCAGCAGCTTAGATTCCGCCGACAAGTCCGCTGGAAACACCATATATTTT.

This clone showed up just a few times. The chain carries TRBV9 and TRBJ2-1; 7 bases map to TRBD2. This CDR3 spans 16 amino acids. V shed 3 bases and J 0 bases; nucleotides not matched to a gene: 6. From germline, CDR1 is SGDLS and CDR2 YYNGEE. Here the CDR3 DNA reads TGTGCCAGCAGCGCCTTAGCGGGCGCCTCCTACAATGAGCAGTTCTTC. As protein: CASSALAGASYNEQFF. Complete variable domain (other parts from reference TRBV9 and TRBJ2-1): DSGVTQTPKHLITATGQRVTLRCSPRSGDLSVYWYQQSLDQGLQFLIQYYNGEERAKGNILERFSAQQFPDLHSELNLSSLELGDSALYFCASSALAGASYNEQFFGPGTRLTVL.

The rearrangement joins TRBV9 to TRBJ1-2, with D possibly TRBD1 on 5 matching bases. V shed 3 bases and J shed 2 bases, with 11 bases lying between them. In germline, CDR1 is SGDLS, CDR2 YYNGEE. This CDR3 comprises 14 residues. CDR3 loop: CASSAYQGNYGYTF. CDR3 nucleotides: TGTGCCAGCAGCGCCTACCAGGGCAACTATGGCTACACCTTC.

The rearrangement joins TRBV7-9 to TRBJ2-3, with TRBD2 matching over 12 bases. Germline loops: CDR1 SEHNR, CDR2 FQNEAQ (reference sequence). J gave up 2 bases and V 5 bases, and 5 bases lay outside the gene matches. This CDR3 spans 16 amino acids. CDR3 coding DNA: TGTGCCAGCAGCGCAGGACTAGCGGGGCCCACAGATACGCAGTATTTT. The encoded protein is CASSAGLAGPTDTQYF.

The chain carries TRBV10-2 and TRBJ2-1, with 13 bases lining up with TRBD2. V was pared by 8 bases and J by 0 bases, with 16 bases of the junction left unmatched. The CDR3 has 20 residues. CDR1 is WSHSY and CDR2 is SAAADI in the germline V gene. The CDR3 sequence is CASLGVSRLAGGISYNEQFF. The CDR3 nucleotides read TGCGCCAGCCTCGGTGTATCCAGACTAGCGGGGGGTATCTCCTACAATGAGCAGTTCTTC.

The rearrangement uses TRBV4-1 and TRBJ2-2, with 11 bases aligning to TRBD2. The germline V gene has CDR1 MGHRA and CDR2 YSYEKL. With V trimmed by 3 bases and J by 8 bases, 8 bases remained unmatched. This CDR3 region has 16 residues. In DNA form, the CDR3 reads TGCGCCAGCAGCCAGACCCCTAGCGGGGGGCCGGGGGAGCTGTTTTTT. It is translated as CASSQTPSGGPGELFF.

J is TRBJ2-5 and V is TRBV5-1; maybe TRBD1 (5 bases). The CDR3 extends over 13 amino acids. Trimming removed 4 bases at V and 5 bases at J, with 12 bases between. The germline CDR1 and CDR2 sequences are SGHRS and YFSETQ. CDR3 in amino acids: CASSKQGGETQYF. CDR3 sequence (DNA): TGCGCCAGCAGCAAGCAGGGTGGGGAGACCCAGTACTTC.

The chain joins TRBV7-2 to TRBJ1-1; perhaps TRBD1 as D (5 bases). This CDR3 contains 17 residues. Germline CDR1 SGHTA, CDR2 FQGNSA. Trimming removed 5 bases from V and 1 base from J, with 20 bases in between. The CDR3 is CASSPSDKMRRNTEAFF. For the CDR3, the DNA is TGTGCCAGCAGCCCGTCGGACAAGATGAGGCGGAACACTGAAGCTTTCTTT.

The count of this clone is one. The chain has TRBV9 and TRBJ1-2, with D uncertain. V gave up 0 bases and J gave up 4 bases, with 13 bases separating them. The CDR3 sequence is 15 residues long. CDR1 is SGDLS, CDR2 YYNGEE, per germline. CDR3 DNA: TGTGCCAGCAGCGTAGCGGGGTCGGGCCCCTATGGCTACACCTTC. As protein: CASSVAGSGPYGYTF.

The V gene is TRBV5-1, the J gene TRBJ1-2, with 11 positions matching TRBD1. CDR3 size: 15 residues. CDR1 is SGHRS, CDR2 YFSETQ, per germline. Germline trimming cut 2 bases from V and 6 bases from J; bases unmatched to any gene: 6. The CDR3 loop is CASSFLGDRGDGYTF. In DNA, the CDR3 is TGCGCCAGCAGCTTCCTGGGGGACAGGGGGGATGGCTACACCTTC.

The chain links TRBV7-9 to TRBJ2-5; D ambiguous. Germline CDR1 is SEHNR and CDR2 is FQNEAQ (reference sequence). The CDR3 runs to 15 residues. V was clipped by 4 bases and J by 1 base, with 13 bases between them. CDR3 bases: TGTGCCAGCAGCTCCGCCGGCTGGGGCCAAGAGACCCAGTACTTC. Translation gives CASSSAGWGQETQYF.

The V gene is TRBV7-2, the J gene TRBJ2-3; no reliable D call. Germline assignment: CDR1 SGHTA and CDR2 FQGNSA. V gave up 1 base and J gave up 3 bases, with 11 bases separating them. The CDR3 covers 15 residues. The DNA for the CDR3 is TGTGCCAGCAGCTTAGGATTAGCTCCGACAGATACGCAGTATTTT. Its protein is CASSLGLAPTDTQYF.

Here the CDR3 reads CASSLVAGIGYTF. Written as DNA, the CDR3 is TGCGCCAGCAGCTTGGTGGCAGGGATTGGCTACACCTTC. This chain links TRBV5-1 with TRBJ1-2; D is possibly TRBD1 (5 bases). The germline V gene has CDR1 SGHRS and CDR2 YFSETQ. The V end was cut by 0 bases, the J end by 7 bases, with 10 bases between. CDR3 length: 13 amino acids.

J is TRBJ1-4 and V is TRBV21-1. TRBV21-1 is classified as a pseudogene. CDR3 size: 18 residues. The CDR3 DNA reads TGTGCCAGCAGCAAAATAGGTTGCCCGGGACTGGGTAATGAAAAACTGTTTTTT. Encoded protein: CASSKIGCPGLGNEKLFF.